Shown below are 28 T cell receptor beta chains from a single sample sequenced in a study of neurological immune-mediated disorders (dated by TCRdb to the late 2010s). The method was 5' RACE. These reads were obtained on an Illumina HiSeq 2500. TCRdb passed the public sequencing reads through fastp at Q25 and MiXCR, retaining productive beta sequences. One record per CDR3 amino acid sequence lists the most common genes and DNA. The sample profile shows tens of thousands of distinct CDR3 sequences; 4% to 6% of them were found once. Jointly, the top ten make up approximately 2.2% of the sample. The material sequenced was PBMCs. The receptors derive from a woman aged 25 to 39 with multiple sclerosis.

This clonotype was seen many times. The J gene is TRBJ2-3, the V gene TRBV27; D not certain. Deletions cut 4 bases from V and 4 bases from J, with 12 bases between. CDR3 length equals 14 residues. Germline values: CDR1 MNHEY, CDR2 SMNVEV (reference sequence). This CDR3 reads CASSSVVGADTQYF. For the CDR3, the DNA is TGTGCCAGCAGTTCGGTCGTTGGGGCAGATACGCAGTATTTT.

Many counts were recorded for this clonotype. This chain uses TRBV5-1 with TRBJ1-1; D is perhaps TRBD1 (6 bases). V was pared by 7 bases and J by 0 bases, with 16 bases between. Germline-derived CDR1 and CDR2 are SGHRS and YFSETQ. This CDR3 contains 15 residues. As DNA, the CDR3 is TGCGCCAGCGCCATTAGGGGGTCAATGAACACTGAAGCTTTCTTT. Translated, it gives CASAIRGSMNTEAFF.

This clonotype was detected ten times or more. The chain couples TRBV7-8 to TRBJ2-4, with 7 nucleotides matching TRBD1. The junction had 7 bases not matched to a gene; V was cut back by 5 bases and J by 6 bases. This CDR3 has 14 residues. In germline, CDR1 is SGHVS, CDR2 FQNEAQ. CDR3: CASSPGTVRNIQYF. CDR3 coding DNA: TGTGCCAGCAGCCCCGGGACAGTCCGAAACATTCAGTACTTC.

This clonotype was detected ten times or more. V is TRBV20-1 and J is TRBJ2-7, with 13 nucleotides matching TRBD2. The CDR3 totals 16 residues. After removal of 6 bases from V and 2 bases from J, the junction contained 10 bases not matched to a gene. Germline V gives CDR1 DFQATT, CDR2 SNEGSKA (reference sequence). The CDR3 protein is CSAQKGTSGDPYEQYF. The CDR3 nucleotides are TGCAGTGCCCAAAAGGGGACTAGCGGGGACCCCTACGAGCAGTACTTC.

This clonotype was seen ten or more times. The V gene is TRBV7-6, the J gene TRBJ2-3; D uncertain. The CDR3 has 14 residues. V was pared by 5 bases and J by 1 base, with 10 bases between. CDR1 is SGHVS, CDR2 FNYEAQ, per germline. CDR3 in amino acids: CASSLGRGTDTQYF. For the CDR3, the DNA is TGTGCCAGCAGCCTAGGAAGAGGCACAGATACGCAGTATTTT.

This clonotype was observed a handful of times. CDR3 nucleotides: TGTGCCAGCTCACCAGAATCCGGCCAGGGTGGATATGGCTACACCTTC. It yields the protein CASSPESGQGGYGYTF. The chain links TRBV18 to TRBJ1-2; D possibly corresponds to TRBD1 (5 bases). Per germline, CDR1 KGHSH and CDR2 LQKENI. V shed 2 bases and J shed 5 bases, with 18 bases lying between them. The CDR3 has 16 residues.

This clonotype showed up many times. The chain carries TRBV12-3 or TRBV12-4 and TRBJ2-5; D possibly corresponds to TRBD2 (5 bases). Between the trimmed V and J ends, which lost 3 bases and 4 bases, there was a span of 6 bases. This CDR3 spans 12 amino acids. DNA of the CDR3: TGTGCCAGCAGTTTCGGGGTAGAGACCCAGTACTTC. Encoded protein: CASSFGVETQYF.

The chain employs TRBV20-1 and TRBJ2-3; TRBD2 matches at 8 bases. Germline assignment: CDR1 DFQATT and CDR2 SNEGSKA (reference sequence). V trimming: 0 bases; J trimming: 2 bases; junction bases outside the gene matches: 4. CDR3 length equals 15 residues. CDR3 amino acids: CSARDLLAATDTQYF. Written as DNA, the CDR3 is TGCAGTGCTAGAGATTTACTAGCGGCCACAGATACGCAGTATTTT.

There are many counts of this clonotype. The chain uses TRBV28 and TRBJ1-5, with TRBD1 as a possible D gene (5 bases). Germline V gives CDR1 MDHEN, CDR2 SYDVKM. The V gene lost 9 bases and the J gene lost 6 bases, with 12 bases spanning the gap. This CDR3 has 12 amino acids. For the CDR3, the DNA is TGTGCCAGTGGGGCCACTAGTCAGCCCCAGCATTTT. Protein: CASGATSQPQHF.

With respect to this clonotype: A much larger clone sits a single nucleotide away, making a read error possible. The chain is built from TRBV11-2 and TRBJ2-5, with 12 bases matching TRBD1. This CDR3 spans 15 amino acids. CDR1 SGHAT and CDR2 FQNNGV come from the germline V gene. J lost 5 bases, V lost 4 bases, and 5 bases had no gene match. CDR3 in DNA: TGTGCCAGCAGCTACCGGGACAGGGGGCTGGAGACCCAGTACTTC. Translating it yields CASSYRDRGLETQYF.

This clonotype was picked up many times. This chain joins TRBV4-1 and TRBJ2-1; TRBD2 aligns across 9 bases. Germline CDR1 and CDR2: MGHRA and YSYEKL. Trimming cost V 6 bases and J 8 bases; bases outside gene matches: 2. CDR3 length: 12 residues. The CDR3 DNA reads TGCGCCAGCAGGGGGACTAGCCATGAGCAGTTCTTC. Translated, it gives CASRGTSHEQFF.

The V gene is TRBV3-1, the J gene TRBJ2-3; no firm D call. Trimming pared 3 bases from V and 0 bases from J, leaving 7 bases between. The CDR3 loop spans 14 amino acids. Germline CDR1 reads LGHDT; CDR2 reads YNNKEL (reference sequence). The CDR3 DNA sequence: TGTGCCAGCAGCCACGGGTCCAGCACAGATACGCAGTATTTT. As protein: CASSHGSSTDTQYF.

This clonotype was seen repeatedly, ten times or more. This chain connects TRBV5-1 to TRBJ2-7; TRBD2 might be the D (5 bases). CDR3 length: 16 amino acids. The germline CDR1 and CDR2 sequences are SGHRS and YFSETQ. Trimming pared 2 bases from V and 0 bases from J, leaving 15 bases between. The CDR3 loop is CASSLSPAVSSYEQYF. CDR3 DNA: TGCGCCAGCAGCTTAAGCCCAGCGGTGAGCTCCTACGAGCAGTACTTC.

The chain carries TRBV5-1 and TRBJ2-3; TRBD2 might be the D (5 bases). Trimming shortened V by 6 bases and J by 0 bases, and 14 bases separated the two germline ends. Germline CDR1 reads SGHRS; CDR2 reads YFSETQ. The CDR3 covers 15 residues. For the CDR3, the DNA is TGCGCCAGCACCGATCTAGCAGCTAGCACAGATACGCAGTATTTT. This encodes CASTDLAASTDTQYF.

This rearrangement joins TRBV25-1 to TRBJ1-2; D uncertain. This CDR3 has 16 residues. The germline V and J ends were trimmed by 1 base and 6 bases, with 18 bases remaining between them. Germline loops: CDR1 MGHDK, CDR2 SYGVNS. DNA for the CDR3: TGTGCCAGCAGTGAATGGAGGTTGGGGAAGGGCGATGGCTACACCTTC. Its translation: CASSEWRLGKGDGYTF.

V and J are TRBV5-1 and TRBJ2-3; 8 bases match TRBD2. The CDR3 runs 19 residues. From germline, CDR1 is SGHRS and CDR2 YFSETQ. The J segment lost 2 bases and the V segment lost 0 bases, leaving 14 bases of the junction unmatched. The CDR3 loop is CASSLAGGKRGRPTDTQYF. The CDR3 DNA follows: TGCGCCAGCAGCTTGGCGGGAGGGAAGCGGGGGCGACCCACAGATACGCAGTATTTT.

This clonotype was detected a few times. The chain joins TRBV28 to TRBJ2-3, with D perhaps matching TRBD2 (6 bases). The CDR3 contains 16 residues. Germline loops: CDR1 MDHEN, CDR2 SYDVKM. V was trimmed by 4 bases and J by 1 base, leaving 15 bases between them. The CDR3 protein is CASSYSSRGRTDTQYF. The CDR3 nucleotides read TGTGCCAGCAGTTACTCCTCGCGGGGCCGCACAGATACGCAGTATTTT.

In this sample, this clonotype turned up many times. J is TRBJ2-2 and V is TRBV20-1; TRBD2 might be the D (5 bases). V was cut by 3 bases and J by 4 bases, with 12 bases left in between. Germline values: CDR1 DFQATT, CDR2 SNEGSKA (reference sequence). The CDR3 has 14 residues. For the CDR3, the DNA is TGCAGTGCTAGGTTCGGACTGTCCACCGGGGAGCTGTTTTTT. Its translation is CSARFGLSTGELFF.

V is TRBV20-1 and J is TRBJ2-3; D unclear. This CDR3 is 11 amino acids long. Per germline, CDR1 DFQATT and CDR2 SNEGSKA (reference sequence). V lost 0 bases to trimming and J lost 7 bases, with 5 bases between them. CDR3 residues: CSARDYYTQYF. The CDR3, as DNA: TGCAGTGCTAGAGACTATTATACGCAGTATTTT.

This clonotype was seen once. The chain uses TRBV7-9 and TRBJ2-1; D unclear. The CDR3 is 11 residues long. Trimming shortened V by 3 bases and J by 8 bases, and 5 bases separated the two germline ends. Per germline, CDR1 SEHNR and CDR2 FQNEAQ (reference sequence). Here the CDR3 DNA reads TGTGCCAGCAGCTTGGACCATGAGCAGTTCTTC. Its protein product is CASSLDHEQFF. Full variable domain (remainder filled in from reference TRBV7-9 and TRBJ2-1): DTGVSQNPRHKITKRGQNVTFRCDPISEHNRLYWYRQTLGQGPEFLTYFQNEAQLEKSRLLSDRFSAERPKGSFSTLEIQRTEQGDSAMYLCASSLDHEQFFGPGTRLTVL.

The rearrangement joins TRBV20-1 to TRBJ2-7; D possibly uses TRBD1 or TRBD2 (5 bases each). The germline V gene encodes CDR1 DFQATT and CDR2 SNEGSKA (reference sequence). V lost 4 bases and J lost 0, with 16 bases in between. The CDR3 length is 15 residues. CDR3 in amino acids: CSATSGTASSYEQYF. The CDR3, as DNA: TGCAGTGCTACCTCAGGGACGGCGTCCTCCTACGAGCAGTACTTC.

Many counts were recorded for this clonotype. This chain joins TRBV5-6 and TRBJ2-1, with 10 bases identical to TRBD2. In germline, CDR1 is SGHDT, CDR2 YYEEEE. The ends lost 3 bases at V and 4 bases at J; junction bases unmatched: 4. This CDR3 has 15 amino acids. The CDR3 spells CASSSERGGYNEQFF. Here the CDR3 DNA reads TGTGCCAGCAGCTCAGAGCGGGGGGGATACAATGAGCAGTTCTTC.

This clonotype was seen many times. The V call is TRBV10-2, the J call TRBJ1-2; 8 bases line up with TRBD1. With V trimmed by 0 bases and J by 4 bases, 4 bases remained unmatched. Germline V gene data show CDR1 as WSHSY and CDR2 as SAAADI. The CDR3 runs 15 residues. CDR3 nucleotides: TGCGCCAGCAGTGAGTCGACAGGGGAGACCTATGGCTACACCTTC. Amino acid sequence: CASSESTGETYGYTF.

This clonotype was recorded many times. The rearrangement links TRBV12-3 or TRBV12-4 to TRBJ2-3; D perhaps matches TRBD2 (6 bases). This CDR3 is built from 15 residues. The V gene lost 6 bases and the J gene lost 7 bases, with 20 bases spanning the gap. CDR3 residues: CASRRPGLATNTQYF. The CDR3 DNA reads TGTGCCAGCAGACGACCGGGACTCGCGACGAATACGCAGTATTTT.

This clonotype has a count of ten or more. The genes are TRBV5-1 and TRBJ1-2; 10 bases are a match to TRBD1. J was trimmed by 5 bases and V by 4 bases; bases with no gene match: 8. Germline loops: CDR1 SGHRS, CDR2 YFSETQ. The CDR3 length is 15 residues. The CDR3 sequence: CASSIGQGGLYGYTF. The CDR3 DNA is TGCGCCAGCAGCATCGGACAGGGGGGTCTTTATGGCTACACCTTC.

The chain links TRBV19 to TRBJ2-1; 11 bases are a match to TRBD2. Germline V gene data show CDR1 as LNHDA and CDR2 as SQIVND (reference sequence). The CDR3 is 15 residues long. V shed 3 bases and J 5 bases; nucleotides not matched to a gene: 3. In DNA, the CDR3 is TGTGCCAGTAGTATCCTAGCGGGAGGCCACAATGAGCAGTTCTTC. It codes for CASSILAGGHNEQFF.

CDR3 bases: TGTGCCAGCAGCTTGGGACCGGGACAGAAAACCGATGAGCAGTTCTTC. This encodes CASSLGPGQKTDEQFF. The chain carries TRBV11-3 and TRBJ2-1; 7 bases fit TRBD1. V shed 3 bases, J shed 8 bases, and the junction held 13 bases outside the gene matches. This CDR3 comprises 16 residues. The germline V gene encodes CDR1 SGHNT and CDR2 YENEEA.

This clonotype was seen repeatedly, ten times or more. V usage is TRBV12-3 or TRBV12-4 and J usage is TRBJ2-3; D is undetermined. This CDR3 is built from 12 residues. Trimming stripped 5 bases from V and 6 bases from J, with 9 bases between. The CDR3, as DNA: TGTGCCAGCAGTAACCGACCCGATACGCAGTATTTT. Translating it yields CASSNRPDTQYF.